These 8 T cell receptor beta chains originate from one sample sequenced in a study of OX40 agonist ivuxolimab in advanced cancers. Data came from immunoSEQ multiplex PCR; TCRdb stores just in-frame clones and leaves some out. This sample has about 60,000 clones, with 80% to 90% found just once. The sample was CD4+ or CD8+ T cells sorted from blood, taken in a trial of the OX40 agonist ivuxolimab. The receptors originated from an adult with an advanced solid tumor such as melanoma, head and neck, liver or kidney cancer.

V gene TRBV10-2 combines with J gene TRBJ1-1, with D uncertain. The germline CDR1 and CDR2 sequences are WSHSY and SAAADI. The ends were cut back, 0 bases at V and 4 bases at J, with 9 bases in the middle. The CDR3 covers 14 residues. The CDR3 DNA sequence: TGCGCCAGCAGTGAGTCAGAGAGGGCCACTGAAGCTTTCTTT. It yields the protein CASSESERATEAFF.

This chain connects TRBV6-5 to TRBJ2-7; D possibly corresponds to TRBD1 (6 bases). In germline, CDR1 is MNHEY, CDR2 SVGAGI. There are 14 residues in the CDR3. V gave up 3 bases and J gave up 0 bases, with 9 bases separating them. The CDR3 DNA sequence: TGTGCCAGCAGTTATGGACAGAGCTCCTACGAGCAGTACTTC. Amino acids: CASSYGQSSYEQYF.

This sequence joins TRBV7-8 and TRBJ1-5, with D unclear. The CDR3 has 11 residues. Germline-derived CDR1 and CDR2 are SGHVS and FQNEAQ. V gave up 8 bases and J gave up 7 bases, with 9 bases separating them. CDR3 sequence (DNA): TGTGCCAGCGGGCCCGGACAGCCCCAGCATTTT. It encodes CASGPGQPQHF.

The V and J genes are TRBV4-2 and TRBJ1-2; 7 bases are a match to TRBD1. V was pared by 0 bases and J by 4 bases, with 8 bases of the junction left unmatched. Germline V lookup: CDR1 LGHNA, CDR2 YNFKEQ. This CDR3 has 16 amino acids. The CDR3 loop is CASSQEAQGEAYGYTF. The DNA for the CDR3 is TGTGCCAGCAGCCAAGAAGCCCAGGGGGAGGCCTATGGCTACACCTTC.

The sample holds a few counts of this clone. The chain carries TRBV14 and TRBJ1-2; possibly TRBD1 for D (5 bases). This CDR3 has 13 amino acids. CDR1 SGHDN and CDR2 FVKESK come from the germline V gene. The ends were cut back, 1 base at V and 6 bases at J, with 9 bases in the middle. The DNA of the CDR3 is TGTGCCAGCAGCCAAGTAAAAGGGGATGGCTACACCTTC. Protein product: CASSQVKGDGYTF.

The chain has TRBV19 and TRBJ1-1; 7 bases line up with TRBD1. Per germline, CDR1 LNHDA and CDR2 SQIVND (reference sequence). This CDR3 is built from 12 residues. V lost 7 bases, J lost 7 bases, and 6 bases stayed unmatched. The CDR3 region is CASTKGASEAFF. The CDR3, as DNA: TGTGCCAGTACCAAGGGGGCAAGTGAAGCTTTCTTT.

This clone was observed once. The rearrangement joins TRBV14 to TRBJ2-1; 7 bases match TRBD1. The V segment lost 11 bases and the J segment 1 base; nucleotides outside the gene matches: 2. Per germline, CDR1 SGHDN and CDR2 FVKESK. This CDR3 contains 12 residues. The CDR3 sequence: CASRGSYNEQFF. CDR3 nucleotides: TGTGCCTCCAGGGGGTCCTACAATGAGCAGTTCTTC.

The CDR3 DNA reads as TGCAGCGTAGACAAACCGGGACAGGGTGGTGGCTACACCTTC. This sequence encodes CSVDKPGQGGGYTF. J is TRBJ1-2 and V is TRBV29-1; TRBD1 agrees at 9 bases. V lost 6 bases and J lost 7; bases outside the gene matches: 12. From germline, CDR1 is SQVTM and CDR2 ANQGSEA. The CDR3 sequence is 14 residues long.